The next 29 T cell receptor beta chains were all read from a single sample in a study of cytomegalovirus exposure and HLA in healthy donors. Libraries were prepared by immunoSEQ multiplex PCR; TCRdb keeps only in-frame clonotypes and omits some of them. Counted here are 200,000 or so clones, approximately 84% occurring once; the ten biggest clones make up roughly 7%. Sequenced sample: PBMCs. These receptors came from a young man in good health and CMV-seropositive.

This clone was seen only once. The chain has TRBV29-1 and TRBJ2-1; perhaps TRBD1 as D (8 bases). CDR3 length: 17 residues. The V end was cut by 6 bases, the J end by 1 base, with 22 bases between. Germline-derived CDR1 and CDR2 are SQVTM and ANQGSEA. CDR3 protein: CSVRGTGPHVSYNEQFF. The CDR3 coding sequence is TGCAGCGTGCGGGGGACAGGTCCCCATGTATCCTACAATGAGCAGTTCTTC.

V is TRBV5-4 and J is TRBJ2-7; D possibly corresponds to TRBD1 (6 bases). The CDR3 runs 14 residues. The germline CDR1 and CDR2 sequences are SGHNT and YYREEE (reference sequence). The V end lost 4 bases, the J end lost 0 bases, and 11 bases lay between the germline ends. Here the CDR3 reads CASSTGQSSYEQYF. CDR3 bases: TGTGCCAGCAGCACAGGACAGAGCTCCTACGAGCAGTACTTC.

V usage is TRBV9 and J usage is TRBJ1-5; TRBD1 is a possible D gene (5 bases). The CDR3 consists of 14 residues. V lost 3 bases to trimming and J lost 0 bases, with 7 bases between them. The germline V gene has CDR1 SGDLS and CDR2 YYNGEE. In DNA, the CDR3 is TGTGCCAGCAGCGGGACACCTAGCAATCAGCCCCAGCATTTT. Its protein product is CASSGTPSNQPQHF.

This clone was observed a few times. The genes are TRBV28 and TRBJ2-3; TRBD2 aligns across 8 bases. Trimming removed 6 bases from V and 5 bases from J; junction bases left unmatched: 10. Germline CDR1 reads MDHEN; CDR2 reads SYDVKM. This CDR3 spans 15 amino acids. The CDR3 nucleotides read TGTGCCAGCAGGACTCGGGAGGGCCGGGTAGATACGCAGTATTTT. Encoded protein: CASRTREGRVDTQYF.

The V call is TRBV7-2, the J call TRBJ2-5, with D perhaps matching TRBD2 (6 bases). V gave up 1 base and J gave up 2 bases, with 17 bases separating them. Germline V gene data show CDR1 as SGHTA and CDR2 as FQGNSA. The length of the CDR3 is 17 residues. The CDR3 DNA reads TGTGCCAGCAGCTTAGTTGGGGCTAGCGTTTTTCAAGAGACCCAGTACTTC. Translated, it gives CASSLVGASVFQETQYF. The full variable domain, with the rest looked up from reference TRBV7-2 and TRBJ2-5, is GAGVSQSPSNKVTEKGKDVELRCDPISGHTALYWYRQSLGQGLEFLIYFQGNSAPDKSGLPSDRFSAERTGGSVSTLTIQRTQQEDSAVYLCASSLVGASVFQETQYFGPGTRLLVL.

V and J are TRBV19 and TRBJ2-5, with D possibly being TRBD2 (6 bases). CDR1 and CDR2 from the germline V gene are LNHDA and SQIVND (reference sequence). Trimming took 2 bases from V and 2 from J, leaving 15 bases between them. This CDR3 has 16 residues. The CDR3 DNA follows: TGTGCCAGTAGTATATCCTGGGACTTGATACAAGAGACCCAGTACTTC. Translation: CASSISWDLIQETQYF.

With respect to this clone: The identical CDR3 is also encoded by other nucleotide sequences in the sample. V and J are TRBV27 and TRBJ1-1; a weak D match, TRBD1 (5 bases). Per germline, CDR1 MNHEY and CDR2 SMNVEV (reference sequence). The germline V and J ends were trimmed by 4 bases and 5 bases, with 14 bases remaining between them. The CDR3 spans 14 residues. The CDR3 loop reads CASSSAGGRTEAFF. The CDR3 coding sequence is TGTGCCAGCAGTTCCGCCGGGGGGAGAACTGAAGCTTTCTTT.

The chain has TRBV4-1 and TRBJ2-2; 8 positions agree with TRBD1. Trimming took 2 bases from V and 5 from J; bases not matched to a gene: 4. This CDR3 is built from 15 residues. The germline V gene encodes CDR1 MGHRA and CDR2 YSYEKL. This chain's CDR3 is CASSQQTGVTGELFF. The CDR3 DNA follows: TGCGCCAGCAGCCAACAGACAGGGGTAACCGGGGAGCTGTTTTTT.

The gene calls are TRBV5-6 and TRBJ2-5; D may be TRBD1 (7 bases). This CDR3 has 14 amino acids. The ends were cut back, 7 bases at V and 5 bases at J, with 18 bases in the middle. CDR1 is SGHDT, CDR2 YYEEEE, per germline. CDR3: CASATFPGGETQYF. The CDR3 DNA follows: TGTGCCAGCGCCACATTTCCAGGGGGGGAGACCCAGTACTTC.

The gene calls are TRBV14 and TRBJ2-7; the D gene is possibly TRBD2 (5 bases). Germline values: CDR1 SGHDN, CDR2 FVKESK. This CDR3 spans 13 amino acids. Trimming removed 4 bases at V and 2 bases at J, with 9 bases between. CDR3 region: CASSLGIPYEQYF. In nucleotides, the CDR3 is TGTGCCAGCAGCCTCGGGATACCCTACGAGCAGTACTTC. The variable domain in full, with the rest retrieved from reference TRBV14 and TRBJ2-7, is EAGVTQFPSHSVIEKGQTVTLRCDPISGHDNLYWYRRVMGKEIKFLLHFVKESKQDESGMPNNRFLAERTGGTYSTLKVQPAELEDSGVYFCASSLGIPYEQYFGPGTRLTVT.

This sequence joins TRBV25-1 and TRBJ1-5; D not resolved. Germline loops: CDR1 MGHDK, CDR2 SYGVNS. The CDR3 spans 12 residues. The ends were cut back, 3 bases at V and 3 bases at J, with 3 bases in the middle. CDR3 nucleotides: TGTGCCAGCAGTGATCACAATCAGCCCCAGCATTTT. This sequence encodes CASSDHNQPQHF.

The chain couples TRBV7-9 to TRBJ2-2, with 8 bases aligning to TRBD2. This CDR3 contains 17 residues. The V gene end was trimmed by 6 bases and the J gene end by 2 bases; junction bases not matched to a gene: 11. Per germline, CDR1 SEHNR and CDR2 FQNEAQ (reference sequence). The CDR3 DNA follows: TGTGCCAGCAGACTGCCGGGAAGCGGGAGTAACACCGGGGAGCTGTTTTTT. As protein: CASRLPGSGSNTGELFF.

This chain links TRBV29-1 with TRBJ2-1; D is uncertain. The CDR3 is made up of 12 amino acids. The ends were cut back, 8 bases at V and 0 bases at J, with 8 bases in the middle. Germline CDR1 reads SQVTM; CDR2 reads ANQGSEA. The CDR3 DNA sequence: TGCAGCCACCTAAGCTCCTACAATGAGCAGTTCTTC. This translates into CSHLSSYNEQFF.

The V call is TRBV30, the J call TRBJ2-7; D is perhaps TRBD2 (5 bases). CDR1 is GTSNPN, CDR2 SVGIG, per germline (reference sequence). V lost 4 bases and J 2 bases, leaving 9 bases between the germline ends. The CDR3 is made up of 12 amino acids. The CDR3 sequence: CAWNASPYEQYF. The DNA for the CDR3 is TGTGCCTGGAATGCTAGCCCCTACGAGCAGTACTTC. Full variable domain (rest looked up from reference TRBV30 and TRBJ2-7): SQTIHQWPATLVQPVGSPLSLECTVEGTSNPNLYWYRQAAGRGLQLLFYSVGIGQISSEVPQNLSASRPQDRQFILSSKKLLLSDSGFYLCAWNASPYEQYFGPGTRLTVT.

This clone was detected once. The chain recombines TRBV7-9 with TRBJ2-1, with D uncertain. The CDR3 spans 14 residues. Trimming removed 1 base from V and 5 bases from J, with 9 bases in between. The V gene's germline CDR1 is SEHNR and CDR2 FQNEAQ (reference sequence). The DNA of the CDR3 is TGTGCCAGCAGCTTAGTCCCCCTTAACAATGAGCAGTTCTTC. Translation: CASSLVPLNNEQFF. The entire variable domain, with the rest obtained from reference TRBV7-9 and TRBJ2-1, is as follows: DTGVSQNPRHKITKRGQNVTFRCDPISEHNRLYWYRQTLGQGPEFLTYFQNEAQLEKSRLLSDRFSAERPKGSFSTLEIQRTEQGDSAMYLCASSLVPLNNEQFFGPGTRLTVL.

The chain combines TRBV2 with TRBJ1-1, with TRBD1 matching over 12 bases. V was pared by 0 bases and J by 3 bases, with 8 bases of the junction left unmatched. CDR1 is SNHLY and CDR2 is FYNNEI in the germline V gene. The CDR3 is 18 amino acids. This CDR3 is CASSEAVGDRGRHTEAFF. The CDR3 DNA reads as TGTGCCAGCAGTGAAGCAGTTGGGGACAGGGGGCGTCACACTGAAGCTTTCTTT.

This clone was observed a single time. This chain links TRBV7-3 with TRBJ2-3, with TRBD2 identical over 10 bases. The CDR3 has 16 residues. With V trimmed by 0 bases and J by 5 bases, 5 bases remained unmatched. Germline values: CDR1 SGHTA, CDR2 FQGTGA. The CDR3 nucleotides are TGTGCCAGCAGCTTAACGTCCCCTAGCGGGAGAGATACGCAGTATTTT. Translated: CASSLTSPSGRDTQYF.

The chain couples TRBV10-3 to TRBJ2-2; D may be TRBD1 (5 bases). The V and J ends lost 3 bases and 4 bases respectively, with 9 bases between them. This CDR3 is built from 14 residues. Germline assignment: CDR1 ENHRY and CDR2 SYGVKD. The CDR3 sequence is CAISETGLTGELFF. The CDR3, as DNA: TGTGCCATCAGTGAAACAGGTCTCACCGGGGAGCTGTTTTTT.

In this sample, this clone turned up a few times. The chain employs TRBV29-1 and TRBJ1-1; 8 nucleotides agree with TRBD1. CDR1 and CDR2 from the germline V gene are SQVTM and ANQGSEA. V shed 8 bases and J 4 bases; nucleotides not matched to a gene: 9. This CDR3 contains 13 residues. The CDR3: CSTLGQGVTEAFF. The DNA for the CDR3 is TGCAGCACACTAGGACAGGGCGTCACTGAAGCTTTCTTT.

The rearrangement joins TRBV30 to TRBJ2-7, with a weak D call TRBD1 (6 bases). Between the trimmed V and J ends, which lost 7 bases and 0 bases, there was a span of 13 bases. Germline CDR1 reads GTSNPN; CDR2 reads SVGIG (reference sequence). The CDR3 runs 13 residues. CDR3 region: CAYSRDNSYEQYF. The CDR3 nucleotides read TGTGCCTATAGCCGGGACAACTCCTACGAGCAGTACTTC.

J is TRBJ2-1 and V is TRBV27; 13 bases agree with TRBD2. This CDR3 has 17 residues. J gave up 6 bases and V 6 bases, and 11 bases lay outside the gene matches. Germline V gives CDR1 MNHEY, CDR2 SMNVEV (reference sequence). CDR3 DNA: TGTGCCAGCAGGAGGATAGGGACTAGCGGGACCGGCAATGAGCAGTTCTTC. Protein: CASRRIGTSGTGNEQFF.

The chain has TRBV30 and TRBJ1-5; 8 positions match TRBD1. This CDR3 has 14 residues. Germline CDR1 is GTSNPN and CDR2 is SVGIG (reference sequence). CDR3 sequence reads: CASSGTGVNQPQHF. CDR3 coding DNA: TGTGCGAGTTCCGGGACAGGCGTCAATCAGCCCCAGCATTTT.

The chain couples TRBV6-4 to TRBJ2-3, with TRBD2 matching 12 bases. The junction had 8 bases not matched to a gene; V was cut back by 5 bases and J by 8 bases. Germline CDR1 and CDR2: MRHNA and SNTAGT. The length of the CDR3 is 15 residues. CDR3 residues: CASSRLAGEPGTQYF. The CDR3 DNA reads as TGTGCCAGCAGTCGACTAGCGGGGGAACCCGGTACGCAGTATTTT.

This clone was recorded only once. This chain connects TRBV7-2 to TRBJ2-3, with a tentative D call TRBD1 (6 bases). V shed 5 bases and J shed 2 bases, with 20 bases lying between them. CDR1 is SGHTA and CDR2 is FQGNSA in the germline V gene. This CDR3 comprises 17 residues. CDR3: CASSRIKMTGPTDTQYF. CDR3 nucleotides: TGTGCCAGCAGCCGCATAAAAATGACAGGCCCCACAGATACGCAGTATTTT.

The gene calls are TRBV5-4 and TRBJ1-5; 7 nucleotides agree with TRBD1. Germline lookup yields CDR1 SGHNT and CDR2 YYREEE (reference sequence). Losses at the gene ends were 4 bases for V and 5 bases for J; bases not matched to a gene: 12. The CDR3 totals 16 residues. As DNA, the CDR3 is TGTGCCAGCAGCCAAGCGCCAGGGGGAGGAGATCAGCCCCAGCATTTT. Protein product: CASSQAPGGGDQPQHF.

This chain uses TRBV15 with TRBJ2-3; TRBD2 matches 7 bases. The CDR3 is made up of 15 amino acids. V shed 0 bases and J 2 bases; nucleotides not matched to a gene: 2. The germline V gene encodes CDR1 LNHNV and CDR2 YYDKDF (reference sequence). This CDR3 is CATSREAGFTDTQYF. CDR3 in DNA: TGTGCCACCAGCAGAGAAGCGGGATTCACAGATACGCAGTATTTT.

This rearrangement joins TRBV30 to TRBJ2-7; tentative D call: TRBD2 (5 bases). Germline V gene lookup returns CDR1 GTSNPN and CDR2 SVGIG (reference sequence). Trimming cost V 4 bases and J 0 bases, with 16 bases left between them. The CDR3 is made up of 15 amino acids. The CDR3 spells CAWNRGLEDSYEQYF. The CDR3 DNA follows: TGTGCCTGGAACCGTGGACTGGAAGACTCCTACGAGCAGTACTTC.

This clone was observed a handful of times. The chain carries TRBV19 and TRBJ1-2, with TRBD1 matching over 7 bases. Trimming at V came to 8 bases and at J to 4 bases, leaving 7 bases not matched to a gene. The CDR3 is 13 residues long. In germline, CDR1 is LNHDA, CDR2 SQIVND (reference sequence). CDR3 in DNA: TGTGCCAGTCTGAGGGGGCAGGGCTATGGCTACACCTTC. This sequence encodes CASLRGQGYGYTF. The complete variable domain, with remaining parts taken from reference TRBV19 and TRBJ1-2, reads DGGITQSPKYLFRKEGQNVTLSCEQNLNHDAMYWYRQDPGQGLRLIYYSQIVNDFQKGDIAEGYSVSREKKESFPLTVTSAQKNPTAFYLCASLRGQGYGYTFGSGTRLTVV.

In this sample, this clone turned up many times. The gene calls are TRBV4-2 and TRBJ2-7, with D unresolved. The germline V gene encodes CDR1 LGHNA and CDR2 YNFKEQ. The CDR3 contains 16 residues. V was shortened by 2 bases and J by 1 base, with 15 bases between the two germline ends. The CDR3 nucleotides read TGTGCCAGCAGCCAACGATGGGCCGATGGGTCCTACGAGCAGTACTTC. This sequence encodes CASSQRWADGSYEQYF.